These T cell receptor beta chains were read from a single sample in a study of chronic HIV infection and antiretroviral therapy. TCRdb redid the calling of the 5' RACE reads with MiXCR, one entry per CDR3 protein. The table lists 25,000 to 35,000 distinct CDR3 sequences, around 9% of them singletons. The sequenced material came from peripheral blood. These receptor sequences come from an adult who had HIV and had not received antiretroviral therapy, or was an uninfected healthy control (not recorded which). Both conserved end residues are part of each CDR3. D genes are given only for firm matches. A clone size is listed for some rows: how often the clone was seen (once, few, many), or a class if it is expanded.

abundance	v_gene	d_gene	j_gene	CDR3aa	CDR3nt
many	TRBV7-9	.	TRBJ1-6	CASSLAPLWGRHGSPLHF	TGTGCCAGCAGCTTAGCACCTTTATGGGGAAGGCATGGTTCACCCCTCCACTTT
few	TRBV6-6	.	TRBJ2-6	CASTGQTNVLTF	TGTGCCAGCACAGGGCAGACCAACGTCCTGACTTTC
many	TRBV27	.	TRBJ2-7	CASSALAGSSSYEQYF	TGTGCCAGCTCGGCCCTCGCAGGGAGTTCCTCCTACGAGCAGTACTTC
many	TRBV20-1	TRBD1	TRBJ2-4	CSARVTGDIQYF	TGCAGTGCTAGAGTGACAGGGGACATTCAGTACTTC
few	TRBV2	.	TRBJ1-2	CASSAERRYGYTF	TGTGCCAGCAGTGCGGAGAGACGCTATGGCTACACCTTC
many	TRBV27	.	TRBJ2-7	CASSFMSGPGDEQYF	TGTGCCAGCAGTTTTATGTCAGGCCCCGGGGACGAGCAGTACTTC
few	TRBV18	TRBD1	TRBJ1-2	CASSHPGTVYGYTF	TGTGCCAGCTCCCACCCGGGGACAGTATATGGCTACACCTTC
.	TRBV11-1	.	TRBJ1-6	CASSILDSPLHF	TGTGCCAGCAGCATATTAGATTCACCCCTCCACTTT
few	TRBV5-1	.	TRBJ2-3	CASSLGRFDTDTQYF	TGCGCCAGCAGCTTGGGGCGGTTTGACACAGATACGCAGTATTTT
many	TRBV9	TRBD1	TRBJ1-6	CASSDGTEGGSPLHF	TGTGCCAGCAGCGATGGGACAGAAGGAGGTTCACCCCTCCACTTT
.	TRBV27	TRBD1	TRBJ2-7	CASGTRGPYEQYF	TGTGCCAGTGGGACAAGGGGGCCTTACGAGCAGTACTTC
.	TRBV29-1	.	TRBJ2-3	CSVALRVGDTQYF	TGCAGCGTTGCGCTGAGGGTCGGGGATACGCAGTATTTT
many	TRBV10-3	TRBD1	TRBJ2-1	CAGGDRAQDNEQFF	TGTGCCGGAGGGGACAGGGCACAAGACAATGAGCAGTTCTTC
.	TRBV5-1	.	TRBJ1-5	CASSWDGRQPQHF	TGCGCCAGCAGCTGGGACGGGAGACAGCCCCAGCATTTT
many	TRBV6-5	TRBD2	TRBJ2-7	CASSSGTSGDEQYF	TGTGCCAGCAGCTCCGGGACTAGCGGAGACGAGCAGTACTTC
medium-sized	TRBV6-4	TRBD2	TRBJ2-1	CASSDSTSGGAEQFF	TGTGCCAGCAGTGACTCGACTAGCGGGGGGGCTGAGCAGTTCTTC
many	TRBV7-6	.	TRBJ1-1	CASSPGATVQNTEAFF	TGTGCCAGCAGCCCGGGCGCGACAGTCCAGAACACTGAAGCTTTCTTT
few	TRBV10-3	.	TRBJ1-3	CAIHQGLRNTIYF	TGTGCCATCCACCAGGGACTAAGAAACACCATATATTTT
many	TRBV29-1	TRBD1	TRBJ1-1	CSTNQGATEAFF	TGCAGCACCAACCAGGGGGCCACTGAAGCTTTCTTT
.	TRBV2	.	TRBJ2-1	CASKGNNEQFF	TGTGCCAGCAAAGGTAACAATGAGCAGTTCTTC
many	TRBV20-1	TRBD2	TRBJ2-7	CSARGLAGYLHEQYF	TGCAGTGCCCGTGGACTAGCGGGATACTTGCACGAGCAGTACTTC
.	TRBV7-2	.	TRBJ2-7	CASSSPPGLNSYEQYF	TGTGCCAGCAGCTCCCCACCGGGACTGAACTCCTACGAGCAGTACTTC
few	TRBV5-1	TRBD2	TRBJ2-3	CASSLKAGGIDTQYF	TGCGCCAGCAGCTTGAAAGCGGGGGGCATAGATACGCAGTATTTT
few	TRBV24-1	.	TRBJ2-1	CATSDSRAMYNEQFF	TGTGCCACCAGTGATAGCAGGGCAATGTACAATGAGCAGTTCTTC
few	TRBV18	TRBD1	TRBJ1-5	CASSPRTGINQPQHF	TGTGCCAGCTCACCACGGACAGGGATTAATCAGCCCCAGCATTTT
many	TRBV7-8	.	TRBJ2-6	CASSPDGSRGKGTGANVLTF	TGTGCCAGCAGCCCCGACGGATCTAGGGGGAAGGGAACTGGGGCCAACGTCCTGACTTTC
few	TRBV7-9	.	TRBJ2-1	CASSPVENEQFF	TGTGCCAGCAGCCCCGTAGAGAATGAGCAGTTCTTC
.	TRBV20-1	.	TRBJ2-5	CSAPTVQETQYF	TGCAGTGCCCCGACTGTCCAAGAGACCCAGTACTTC
few	TRBV3-1	TRBD2	TRBJ2-7	CASSVRGVPEQYF	TGTGCCAGCAGTGTGCGGGGGGTTCCCGAGCAGTACTTC
.	TRBV14	TRBD1	TRBJ2-2	CASSKVRGSLELFF	TGTGCCAGCAGCAAAGTCAGGGGGTCTTTGGAGCTGTTTTTT
few	TRBV28	TRBD1	TRBJ2-5	CASGTGTKPKETQYF	TGTGCCAGTGGGACAGGGACAAAACCGAAAGAGACCCAGTACTTC
many	TRBV12-3/TRBV12-4	.	TRBJ2-6	CASRKATGSGANVLTF	TGTGCCAGCAGGAAAGCGACAGGCTCTGGGGCCAACGTCCTGACTTTC
few	TRBV5-1	.	TRBJ2-3	CASSLQGYTDTQYF	TGCGCCAGCAGCTTGCAGGGGTACACAGATACGCAGTATTTT
.	TRBV9	.	TRBJ2-7	CASSANEPYEQYF	TGTGCCAGCAGCGCTAACGAGCCCTACGAGCAGTACTTC
few	TRBV7-9	TRBD1	TRBJ1-2	CASSPPPWQGGSYGYTF	TGTGCCAGCAGCCCACCCCCCTGGCAGGGGGGCAGCTATGGCTACACCTTC
.	TRBV7-2	TRBD2	TRBJ2-5	CASSLGRRIGGGAQETQYF	TGTGCCAGCAGCTTAGGGAGGAGGATTGGCGGGGGAGCACAAGAGACCCAGTACTTC
.	TRBV12-3/TRBV12-4	.	TRBJ1-1	CASTRLREAEAFF	TGTGCCAGCACCCGCCTCAGGGAGGCTGAAGCTTTCTTT
many	TRBV10-3	.	TRBJ2-7	CAISQGQLSYEQYF	TGTGCCATCAGTCAAGGACAGCTATCCTACGAGCAGTACTTC
few	TRBV18	TRBD1	TRBJ1-5	CASSTGTGGNQPQHF	TGTGCCAGCTCAACCGGGACAGGGGGCAATCAGCCCCAGCATTTT
many	TRBV20-1	.	TRBJ1-5	CSAMEGNQPQHF	TGCAGTGCGATGGAAGGAAATCAGCCCCAGCATTTT
many	TRBV7-8	TRBD1	TRBJ2-3	CASSLAGQGAKADTQYF	TGTGCCAGCAGCTTAGCCGGACAGGGGGCGAAGGCAGATACGCAGTATTTT
many	TRBV10-1	TRBD2	TRBJ2-3	CASSTGLAGSTDTQYF	TGCGCCAGCAGCACGGGACTAGCGGGTAGCACAGATACGCAGTATTTT
.	TRBV6-1	.	TRBJ2-7	CASSRLTDGYEQYF	TGTGCCAGCAGTCGACTAACGGACGGCTACGAGCAGTACTTC
.	TRBV27	.	TRBJ2-7	CAIGQYYEQYF	TGTGCCATCGGACAGTACTACGAGCAGTACTTC
few	TRBV29-1	TRBD1	TRBJ2-5	CSVRDRVVQTQYF	TGCAGCGTTCGGGACAGGGTGGTGCAGACCCAGTACTTC
few	TRBV5-1	.	TRBJ1-1	CASSLGPGTEAFF	TGCGCCAGCAGCCTGGGTCCGGGGACTGAAGCTTTCTTT
few	TRBV20-1	.	TRBJ1-2	CSATEQGDYGYTF	TGCAGTGCTACTGAACAGGGTGACTATGGCTACACCTTC
many	TRBV3-1	.	TRBJ2-7	CASSQDTYEQYF	TGTGCCAGCAGCCAAGACACCTACGAGCAGTACTTC
.	TRBV27	.	TRBJ2-7	CASSTAGEQYF	TGTGCCAGCAGTACGGCGGGCGAGCAGTACTTC
many	TRBV12-3/TRBV12-4	.	TRBJ1-5	CASSGGRGNQPQHF	TGTGCCAGCAGTGGAGGACGGGGAAATCAGCCCCAGCATTTT